The 31 T cell receptor beta chains presented below share a single source sample, sequenced in a study of identifying expanded T cells in peripheral blood. Produced via immunoSEQ multiplex PCR; TCRdb's table is partial and in-frame only. Among 70,000 or so clones listed, 75% to 90% were seen once. The sample comprised blood. The receptor source for this set is a person aged 18 to 69 in good health.

This clone came up a few times. V and J are TRBV10-1 and TRBJ1-6; D might be TRBD1 (6 bases). This CDR3 region has 13 residues. CDR1 is WNHNN, CDR2 SYGVQD, per germline (reference sequence). The V and J ends lost 2 bases and 10 bases respectively, with 9 bases between them. Here the CDR3 DNA reads TGCGCCAGCAGTGAGACAGGGCTATCACCCCTCCACTTT. As protein: CASSETGLSPLHF.

This chain links TRBV23-1 with TRBJ1-2; 7 bases align to TRBD1. TRBV23-1 is filed as an ORF, its function uncertain. V trimming: 2 bases; J trimming: 8 bases; junction bases outside the gene matches: 11. The CDR3 is 15 residues long. CDR3 in DNA: TGCGCCAGCAGTCAAAAGCGACAGGGAAGAGGGGGCTACACCTTC. Protein sequence: CASSQKRQGRGGYTF.

The rearrangement uses TRBV6-5 and TRBJ2-7; TRBD1 aligns across 10 bases. CDR1 MNHEY and CDR2 SVGAGI come from the germline V gene. This CDR3 is 13 amino acids long. The V segment lost 1 base and the J segment 13 bases; nucleotides outside the gene matches: 7. In DNA form, the CDR3 reads TGTGCCAGCAGTTACTTTCCGGGACAGGGGTTTTACTTC. Its translation: CASSYFPGQGFYF.

The chain joins TRBV5-5 to TRBJ2-2; 14 bases map to TRBD2. The CDR3 totals 14 residues. The junction had 7 bases not matched to a gene; V was cut back by 5 bases and J by 13 bases. Germline CDR1 is SGHKS and CDR2 is YYEKEE (reference sequence). CDR3 loop: CASSFGTSGRVLFF. In DNA, the CDR3 is TGTGCCAGCAGTTTCGGGACTAGCGGGAGAGTGCTGTTTTTT.

This clone came up once. The rearrangement links TRBV7-2 to TRBJ1-3; TRBD1 matches 9 bases. Trimming cost V 0 bases and J 2 bases; bases outside gene matches: 2. Germline V gene data show CDR1 as SGHTA and CDR2 as FQGNSA. This CDR3 has 16 residues. In DNA, the CDR3 is TGTGCCAGCAGCTTAGCAACAGGGGGCACTGGAAACACCATATATTTT. Translation: CASSLATGGTGNTIYF.

This clone was observed a handful of times. The chain has TRBV2 and TRBJ2-7, with D possibly being TRBD1 or TRBD2 (6 bases each). The V gene lost 4 bases and the J gene lost 1 base, with 14 bases spanning the gap. The V gene's germline CDR1 is SNHLY and CDR2 FYNNEI. CDR3 length: 15 amino acids. The DNA for the CDR3 is TGTGCCAGCAGTGGGGACTTGACAGGTTCCTACGAGCAGTACTTC. Amino acids: CASSGDLTGSYEQYF.

The chain joins TRBV9 to TRBJ2-5; 12 positions agree with TRBD2. This CDR3 region has 17 residues. V lost 0 bases and J lost 0; bases outside the gene matches: 3. CDR1 and CDR2 from the germline V gene are SGDLS and YYNGEE. CDR3 protein: CASSVGGTSGYQETQYF. The CDR3 coding sequence is TGTGCCAGCAGCGTAGGGGGGACTAGCGGGTACCAAGAGACCCAGTACTTC. The full variable domain, with the rest looked up from reference TRBV9 and TRBJ2-5, is DSGVTQTPKHLITATGQRVTLRCSPRSGDLSVYWYQQSLDQGLQFLIQYYNGEERAKGNILERFSAQQFPDLHSELNLSSLELGDSALYFCASSVGGTSGYQETQYFGPGTRLLVL.

This clone was counted a single time. Here the CDR3 reads CASSETGLEKLFF. CDR3 nucleotide sequence: TGTGCCAGCAGTGAGACAGGGTTGGAAAAACTGTTTTTT. The chain has TRBV13 and TRBJ1-4, with 7 bases aligning to TRBD1. The V gene end was trimmed by 6 bases and the J gene end by 8 bases; junction bases not matched to a gene: 6. Germline CDR1 is PRHDT and CDR2 is FYEKMQ (reference sequence). The length of the CDR3 is 13 residues.

The chain joins TRBV11-2 to TRBJ2-1; 8 bases fit TRBD1. The V gene's germline CDR1 is SGHAT and CDR2 FQNNGV. Unmatched junction bases numbered 6, after V lost 4 bases and J lost 4 bases. The CDR3 totals 15 residues. The CDR3 loop reads CASSSPGQEYNEQFF. CDR3 bases: TGTGCCAGCAGCTCGCCGGGACAGGAATACAATGAGCAGTTCTTC.

The rearrangement uses TRBV18 and TRBJ1-3; no clear D gene. The CDR3 has 16 amino acids. The germline CDR1 and CDR2 sequences are KGHSH and LQKENI. The V gene lost 2 bases and the J gene lost 0 bases, with 11 bases spanning the gap. CDR3 protein: CASSPSSGVSGNTIYF. CDR3 coding DNA: TGTGCCAGCTCACCAAGTTCCGGGGTCTCTGGAAACACCATATATTTT.

V is TRBV29-1 and J is TRBJ2-7, with D tentatively TRBD2 (5 bases). CDR1 SQVTM and CDR2 ANQGSEA come from the germline V gene. V was pared by 0 bases and J by 3 bases, with 6 bases between. The CDR3 spans 12 residues. CDR3 protein: CSVEDGSYEQYF. As DNA, the CDR3 is TGCAGCGTTGAAGATGGGAGCTACGAGCAGTACTTC.

This clone was observed once. The chain is built from TRBV7-9 and TRBJ1-1, with unresolved D. V gave up 2 bases and J gave up 1 base, with 8 bases separating them. The CDR3 contains 14 residues. Germline loops: CDR1 SEHNR, CDR2 FQNEAQ (reference sequence). CDR3 amino acids: CASSLSSTNTEAFF. DNA for the CDR3: TGTGCCAGCAGCTTATCGTCCACGAACACTGAAGCTTTCTTT.

This clone has only one observation. The J gene is TRBJ2-5, the V gene TRBV2; D may be TRBD1 (6 bases). Germline CDR1 SNHLY, CDR2 FYNNEI. This CDR3 has 14 residues. Trimming pared 6 bases from V and 4 bases from J, leaving 15 bases between. The CDR3 nucleotides read TGTGCCAGCAGGTCTACGACAGGCCTAGAGACCCAGTACTTC. Translated: CASRSTTGLETQYF.

The chain combines TRBV30 with TRBJ2-4; D is possibly TRBD2 (5 bases). Trimming cost V 0 bases and J 4 bases, with 10 bases left between them. Germline loops: CDR1 GTSNPN, CDR2 SVGIG (reference sequence). This CDR3 is built from 14 residues. The CDR3 is CAWSVASLKNIQYF. The DNA of the CDR3 is TGTGCCTGGAGTGTAGCTAGCCTAAAAAACATTCAGTACTTC.

The V and J genes are TRBV13 and TRBJ2-7; 7 bases agree with TRBD1. Germline assignment: CDR1 PRHDT and CDR2 FYEKMQ (reference sequence). J gave up 2 bases and V 6 bases, and 10 bases lay outside the gene matches. The CDR3 sequence is 15 residues long. CDR3 in amino acids: CASSKSGTATYEQYF. The CDR3 DNA sequence: TGTGCCAGCAGTAAATCCGGGACAGCAACCTACGAGCAGTACTTC.

This chain links TRBV18 with TRBJ2-1, with D possibly TRBD1 on 5 matching bases. Trimming removed 3 bases at V and 5 bases at J, with 8 bases between. This CDR3 is built from 13 residues. Germline assignment: CDR1 KGHSH and CDR2 LQKENI. CDR3 sequence (DNA): TGTGCCAGCTCACCCGACAGACACAATGAGCAGTTCTTC. Translation gives CASSPDRHNEQFF. The full variable domain, rest sourced from reference TRBV18 and TRBJ2-1, is NAGVMQNPRHLVRRRGQEARLRCSPMKGHSHVYWYRQLPEEGLKFMVYLQKENIIDESGMPKERFSAEFPKEGPSILRIQQVVRGDSAAYFCASSPDRHNEQFFGPGTRLTVL.

The rearrangement uses TRBV4-3 and TRBJ2-7; possible D gene TRBD1, 5 bases. This CDR3 region has 15 residues. The germline V and J ends were trimmed by 4 bases and 4 bases, with 17 bases remaining between them. Germline V gives CDR1 LGHNA, CDR2 YSLEER. The CDR3: CASSPDTAGAYEQYF. In DNA form, the CDR3 reads TGCGCCAGCAGCCCTGACACGGCTGGGGCTTACGAGCAGTACTTC.

The V call is TRBV5-1, the J call TRBJ1-2; possible D gene TRBD1, 5 bases. The CDR3 runs 17 residues. Germline V gene lookup returns CDR1 SGHRS and CDR2 YFSETQ. V lost 4 bases to trimming and J lost 0 bases, with 19 bases between them. CDR3 in amino acids: CASSPDGFREPNYGYTF. DNA of the CDR3: TGCGCCAGCAGCCCTGACGGATTCAGGGAACCTAACTATGGCTACACCTTC.

The V call is TRBV6-5, the J call TRBJ1-1; 7 nucleotides match TRBD1. The CDR3 totals 14 residues. Germline trimming cut 6 bases from V and 4 bases from J; bases unmatched to any gene: 8. Germline V gene sequence: CDR1 MNHEY, CDR2 SVGAGI. The CDR3 reads CASRAPTGATEAFF. In DNA, the CDR3 is TGTGCCAGCAGAGCCCCCACAGGGGCCACTGAAGCTTTCTTT.

The chain uses TRBV7-2 and TRBJ2-2; D not resolved. The CDR3 loop spans 12 amino acids. Trimming removed 6 bases from V and 1 base from J, with 3 bases in between. Per germline, CDR1 SGHTA and CDR2 FQGNSA. CDR3 nucleotides: TGTGCCAGCAGAGGGAACACCGGGGAGCTGTTTTTT. Its translation: CASRGNTGELFF.

V usage is TRBV6-5 and J usage is TRBJ1-2; tentatively, D is TRBD1 (5 bases). The CDR3 consists of 14 residues. V lost 6 bases and J lost 11, with 22 bases in between. Germline V gives CDR1 MNHEY, CDR2 SVGAGI. The CDR3 is CASSSRENYGYYTF. For the CDR3, the DNA is TGTGCCAGCAGCTCCAGGGAGAACTATGGCTATTACACCTTC.

V and J are TRBV18 and TRBJ1-2; no firm D call. CDR1 is KGHSH, CDR2 LQKENI, per germline. Trimming removed 2 bases at V and 0 bases at J, with 10 bases between. CDR3 length: 15 residues. As DNA, the CDR3 is TGTGCCAGCTCACCAAATGGCAGAGCTAACTATGGCTACACCTTC. Protein sequence: CASSPNGRANYGYTF.

The chain is built from TRBV5-1 and TRBJ2-7; 9 nucleotides agree with TRBD2. Germline V gene data show CDR1 as SGHRS and CDR2 as YFSETQ. V trimming: 0 bases; J trimming: 3 bases; junction bases outside the gene matches: 4. CDR3 length: 15 residues. CDR3 sequence (DNA): TGCGCCAGCAGCTTGGAGGCTAGCGGGATCTACGAGCAGTACTTC. The encoded protein is CASSLEASGIYEQYF.

The CDR3 protein is CASSLVSSVETYEQYF. DNA of the CDR3: TGTGCCAGCAGCTTAGTCTCTAGCGTAGAGACCTACGAGCAGTACTTC. This chain uses TRBV7-2 with TRBJ2-7; D perhaps matches TRBD2 (6 bases). The V end was cut by 1 base, the J end by 2 bases, with 15 bases between. The CDR3 runs to 16 residues. Germline V CDR1 and CDR2: SGHTA, FQGNSA.

This clone was picked up one time. The chain recombines TRBV7-2 with TRBJ1-2, with 7 bases fitting TRBD1. V lost 5 bases and J lost 1; bases outside the gene matches: 7. The CDR3 consists of 15 residues. Germline CDR1 is SGHTA and CDR2 is FQGNSA. The CDR3 bases are TGTGCCAGCAGCGCGTCCGGGACAGATAACTATGGCTACACCTTC. Amino acids: CASSASGTDNYGYTF.

CDR3 nucleotide sequence: TGTGCCAGCAGCGGATTAGCGGGAGGGCCGAAGGGCCAGTACTTC. It specifies CASSGLAGGPKGQYF. The chain joins TRBV9 to TRBJ2-5; 11 nucleotides line up with TRBD2. Germline loops: CDR1 SGDLS, CDR2 YYNGEE. This CDR3 region has 15 residues. V gave up 3 bases and J gave up 10 bases; unmatched junction bases: 11.

The chain links TRBV14 to TRBJ2-5; possibly TRBD2 for D (7 bases). Germline V gives CDR1 SGHDN, CDR2 FVKESK. This CDR3 comprises 17 residues. V lost 4 bases and J 1 base, leaving 19 bases between the germline ends. The DNA for the CDR3 is TGTGCCAGCAGCCCCTGGGGGGGGCTAGGGGGCCAAGAGACCCAGTACTTC. Its translation: CASSPWGGLGGQETQYF.

The rearrangement uses TRBV28 and TRBJ2-7; D is tentatively TRBD1 or TRBD2 (5 bases each). Germline V gives CDR1 MDHEN, CDR2 SYDVKM. V gave up 10 bases and J gave up 6 bases, with 22 bases separating them. The CDR3 contains 14 residues. The CDR3 spells CATSLRGGNAEQYF. The DNA of the CDR3 is TGTGCCACCTCACTGAGGGGCGGAAACGCCGAGCAGTACTTC.

The gene calls are TRBV19 and TRBJ1-4, with TRBD1 as a possible D gene (5 bases). The CDR3 runs 16 residues. With 5 bases removed from V and 3 bases from J, the gap between germline ends came to 16 bases. Germline V gene data show CDR1 as LNHDA and CDR2 as SQIVND (reference sequence). DNA for the CDR3: TGTGCCAGTAGTTACCGTTTCGGGGCGGCTAATGAAAAACTGTTTTTT. This translates into CASSYRFGAANEKLFF.

The V call is TRBV5-1, the J call TRBJ2-5, with TRBD2 matching over 7 bases. J gave up 4 bases and V 0 bases, and 12 bases lay outside the gene matches. CDR1 is SGHRS and CDR2 is YFSETQ in the germline V gene. The CDR3 totals 17 residues. The chain's CDR3 is CASSLVTPGGGVETQYF. In nucleotides, the CDR3 is TGCGCCAGCAGCTTGGTAACCCCTGGGGGAGGGGTAGAGACCCAGTACTTC.

This chain joins TRBV2 and TRBJ1-4; 7 bases match TRBD1. CDR3 length: 15 amino acids. V lost 7 bases, J lost 4 bases, and 9 bases stayed unmatched. Germline V lookup: CDR1 SNHLY, CDR2 FYNNEI. The CDR3: CASILGQAGNEKLFF. The CDR3 coding sequence is TGTGCCAGCATCCTTGGACAGGCCGGTAATGAAAAACTGTTTTTT.